Shown below are 8 T cell receptor beta chains from a single sample sequenced in a study of blood T cell repertoires in COVID-19. Sequenced by immunoSEQ multiplex PCR; TCRdb stores in-frame clones only, minus some. The table shows more than 200,000 clones, with 80% to 90% occurring only once. The specimen sequenced was peripheral blood. These receptors were obtained from a man aged 50-59 years with acute or convalescent COVID-19.

This clone was seen just once. The chain employs TRBV5-1 and TRBJ1-3; the match to TRBD1 covers 8 bases. This CDR3 region has 16 residues. Germline-derived CDR1 and CDR2 are SGHRS and YFSETQ. V lost 0 bases to trimming and J lost 2 bases; unmatched junction nucleotides: 4. CDR3 sequence: CASSLAEGQAGNTIYF. The CDR3 DNA reads as TGCGCCAGCAGCTTGGCCGAGGGACAGGCTGGAAACACCATATATTTT.

V gene TRBV18 combines with J gene TRBJ1-2; TRBD1 matches 11 bases. Germline CDR1 reads KGHSH; CDR2 reads LQKENI. V shed 3 bases, J shed 3 bases, and the junction held 3 bases outside the gene matches. The CDR3 extends over 15 amino acids. Here the CDR3 DNA reads TGTGCCAGCTCACCGGGGACAGGGGGAGACTATGGCTACACCTTC. Protein: CASSPGTGGDYGYTF.

The rearrangement uses TRBV3-1 (or the pseudogene TRBV3-2) and TRBJ1-1; 7 nucleotides align to TRBD1. The germline gives CDR1 LGHDT, CDR2 YNNKEL (reference sequence). V was pared by 4 bases and J by 4 bases, with 9 bases of the junction left unmatched. This CDR3 is built from 15 residues. CDR3 sequence: CASSPLQGGATEAFF. CDR3 coding DNA: TGTGCCAGCAGCCCGCTCCAGGGGGGTGCCACTGAAGCTTTCTTT.

V is TRBV15 and J is TRBJ1-2; D perhaps matches TRBD1 (6 bases). CDR3 length: 15 residues. Germline assignment: CDR1 LNHNV and CDR2 YYDKDF (reference sequence). V lost 0 bases and J lost 4, with 12 bases in between. The CDR3 bases are TGTGCCACCAGCAGAGAATACAGGGTTACCTATGGCTACACCTTC. Encoded protein: CATSREYRVTYGYTF.

The chain couples TRBV6-5 to TRBJ1-1; D is uncertain. V lost 4 bases to trimming and J lost 2 bases, with 11 bases between them. The CDR3 runs 14 residues. Germline V lookup: CDR1 MNHEY, CDR2 SVGAGI. As DNA, the CDR3 is TGTGCCAGCAGTTTGAACTTCATTAACACTGAAGCTTTCTTT. It encodes CASSLNFINTEAFF.

V gene TRBV14 combines with J gene TRBJ1-2; D gene ambiguous. V was cut by 4 bases and J by 0 bases, with 12 bases left in between. Germline lookup yields CDR1 SGHDN and CDR2 FVKESK. The CDR3 extends over 15 amino acids. CDR3 DNA sequence: TGTGCCAGCAGCCTCCTGGCAGGCTCTAACTATGGCTACACCTTC. Translated, it gives CASSLLAGSNYGYTF.

J is TRBJ1-1 and V is TRBV12-3 or TRBV12-4; D unresolved. The CDR3 spans 12 residues. The V gene lost 3 bases and the J gene lost 3 bases, with 5 bases spanning the gap. In DNA form, the CDR3 reads TGTGCCAGCAGTTTTAGCCACACTGAAGCTTTCTTT. It yields the protein CASSFSHTEAFF.

The V call is TRBV7-3, the J call TRBJ2-3; 9 bases match TRBD2. V dropped 5 bases and J dropped 9; count of bases not matched to a gene: 24. The CDR3 sequence is 19 residues long. CDR1 and CDR2 (germline): SGHTA, FQGTGA. The CDR3 loop reads CASSRESNGLAGFKETQYF. The CDR3, as DNA: TGTGCCAGCAGCCGAGAATCAAACGGCCTAGCGGGGTTTAAAGAGACGCAGTATTTT.